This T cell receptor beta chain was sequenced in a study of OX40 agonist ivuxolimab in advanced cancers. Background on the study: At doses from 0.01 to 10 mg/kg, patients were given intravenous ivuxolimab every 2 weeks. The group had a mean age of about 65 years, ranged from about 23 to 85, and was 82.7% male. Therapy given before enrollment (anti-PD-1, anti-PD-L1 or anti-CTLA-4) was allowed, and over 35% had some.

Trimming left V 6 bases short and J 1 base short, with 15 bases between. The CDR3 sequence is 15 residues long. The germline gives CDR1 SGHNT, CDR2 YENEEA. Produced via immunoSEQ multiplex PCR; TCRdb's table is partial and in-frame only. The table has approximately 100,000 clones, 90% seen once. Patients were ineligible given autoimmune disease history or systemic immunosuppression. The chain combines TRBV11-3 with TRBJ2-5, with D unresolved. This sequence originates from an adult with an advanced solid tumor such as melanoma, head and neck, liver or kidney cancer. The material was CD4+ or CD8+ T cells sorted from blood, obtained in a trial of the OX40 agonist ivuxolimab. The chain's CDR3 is CASSLSPLLQETQYF. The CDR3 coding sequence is TGTGCCAGCAGTTTAAGCCCACTCCTCCAAGAGACCCAGTACTTC.